One sample yielded the 6 T cell receptor beta chains listed below, sequenced in a study of blood T cell repertoires in COVID-19 (dated by TCRdb to the early 2020s). Library generation was performed with the immunoSEQ multiplex PCR assay. The immuneACCESS repertoire file appears here via TCRdb, limited to in-frame rearrangements. These files lack a portion of the clones; in checked studies, under half of the deficit traces to unresolved V genes, and the cause of the others is not known. This sample is represented by about 200,000 clones; more than 75% of them were singletons. Around a sixth of the sample comes from the top ten. The sequenced sample consisted of PBMCs or T cells enriched from blood (not recorded which). These receptors came from a woman aged 45 to 65 with acute COVID-19.

The V call is TRBV6-5, the J call TRBJ1-2; D perhaps matches TRBD1 (5 bases). The CDR3 sequence is 14 residues long. Trimming took off 6 bases at V and 2 bases at J, with 13 bases between the two ends. Germline V gene data show CDR1 as MNHEY and CDR2 as SVGAGI. This chain's CDR3 is CASRRGRGNYGYTF. The CDR3 DNA sequence: TGTGCCAGCAGACGTGGACGGGGGAACTATGGCTACACCTTC.

The chain carries TRBV15 and TRBJ1-2; D is ambiguous. This CDR3 has 17 amino acids. Per the germline V gene, CDR1 is LNHNV and CDR2 is YYDKDF (reference sequence). V dropped 1 base and J dropped 0 bases, with 15 bases sitting between them. The CDR3 here is CATSRVGLVTSNYGYTF. CDR3 DNA: TGTGCCACCAGCAGAGTCGGTCTAGTGACCTCTAACTATGGCTACACCTTC.

The V call is TRBV19, the J call TRBJ2-7, with D possibly TRBD1 on 6 matching bases. The V gene lost 6 bases and the J gene lost 0 bases, with 15 bases spanning the gap. Looked up from germline, CDR1 is LNHDA and CDR2 is SQIVND (reference sequence). This CDR3 spans 15 amino acids. In nucleotides, the CDR3 is TGTGCCAGTAGAGCCCAGGACAGAAGCTCCTACGAGCAGTACGTC. Protein product: CASRAQDRSSYEQYV.

The chain links TRBV28 to TRBJ1-1; TRBD1 matches 7 bases. The CDR3 extends over 14 amino acids. The germline V gene encodes CDR1 MDHEN and CDR2 SYDVKM. V lost 5 bases to trimming and J lost 4 bases; unmatched junction nucleotides: 7. CDR3 sequence: CASSPGQFFTEAFF. The DNA of the CDR3 is TGTGCCAGCAGTCCGGGACAGTTCTTCACTGAAGCTTTCTTT.

This clone came up a few times. As DNA, the CDR3 is TGTGCCAGCAGCTTAGCGACAGGGGTGACTGAAGCTTTCTTT. The encoded protein is CASSLATGVTEAFF. The V gene is TRBV7-9, the J gene TRBJ1-1; 8 nucleotides agree with TRBD1. The CDR3 is 14 amino acids. V was pared by 0 bases and J by 5 bases, with 2 bases of the junction left unmatched. Germline V gene lookup returns CDR1 SEHNR and CDR2 FQNEAQ (reference sequence).

The chain has TRBV5-4 and TRBJ1-2, with D tentatively TRBD1 (6 bases). The CDR3 has 15 residues. V lost 0 bases and J lost 1, with 10 bases in between. From germline, CDR1 is SGHNT and CDR2 YYREEE (reference sequence). The CDR3 coding sequence is TGTGCCAGCAGCTTGGCCATACAGGGTAACTATGGCTACACCTTC. Protein sequence: CASSLAIQGNYGYTF.